This TCR beta chain was recovered during a study of blood T cell repertoires in COVID-19. Study background: Nucleic acid was either cDNA or gDNA, and it came from T cells, B-cell-depleted T cells, or PBMCs.

Original data processing: Amplification of reference gene primers provided the estimated nucleated cell counts. The method was immunoSEQ multiplex PCR; TCRdb's version includes in-frame clones alone and lacks a portion of them. V, J and clone size are taken as reported in that table, and D and trimming were inferred from the DNA itself. The sample has tens of thousands of clones, about 80% seen once. The sequencing input was peripheral blood. The clonotype comes from a human donor in a cohort sampled during active COVID-19.

CDR3 protein: CASSPQAWGGTEAFF. CDR3 coding DNA: TGTGCCAGCAGCCCACAGGCCTGGGGAGGGACTGAAGCTTTCTTT. This chain connects TRBV11-3 to TRBJ1-1, with D perhaps TRBD1 (5 bases). V lost 5 bases to trimming and J lost 5 bases, with 18 bases between them. CDR1 and CDR2 from the germline V gene are SGHNT and YENEEA. The CDR3 loop spans 15 amino acids.